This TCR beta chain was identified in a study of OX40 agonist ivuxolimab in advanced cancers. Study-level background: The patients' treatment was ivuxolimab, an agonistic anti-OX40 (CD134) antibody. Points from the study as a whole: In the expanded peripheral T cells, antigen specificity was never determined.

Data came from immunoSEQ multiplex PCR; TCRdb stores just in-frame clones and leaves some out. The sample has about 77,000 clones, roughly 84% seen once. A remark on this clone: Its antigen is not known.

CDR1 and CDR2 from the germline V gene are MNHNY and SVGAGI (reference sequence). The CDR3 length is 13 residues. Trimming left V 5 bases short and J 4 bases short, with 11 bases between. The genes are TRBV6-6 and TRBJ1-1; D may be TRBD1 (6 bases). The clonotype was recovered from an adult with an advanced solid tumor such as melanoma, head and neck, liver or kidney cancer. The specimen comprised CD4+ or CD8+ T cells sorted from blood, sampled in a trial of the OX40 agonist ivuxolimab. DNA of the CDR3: TGTGCCAGCAGTCAGGGGAGGGGCACTGAAGCTTTCTTT. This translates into CASSQGRGTEAFF.